The 4 T cell receptor beta chains below were found in one sample sequenced in a study of blood T cell repertoires in COVID-19. Using immunoSEQ multiplex PCR, the repertoire was profiled, and TCRdb retains in-frame clones only, with some absent. Among approximately 360,000 clones listed, 88% were seen once. Input material: PBMCs or T cells enriched from blood (not recorded which). All receptors come from a woman aged 25-40 years with acute COVID-19.

The J gene is TRBJ2-4, the V gene TRBV28; D unresolved. Trimming stripped 2 bases from V and 6 bases from J, with 17 bases between. This CDR3 has 16 residues. The germline CDR1 and CDR2 sequences are MDHEN and SYDVKM. The CDR3 spells CASSLQGLRSGNIQYF. The CDR3 coding sequence is TGTGCCAGCAGTTTACAAGGCCTGCGATCGGGAAACATTCAGTACTTC.

The chain carries TRBV6-2 or TRBV6-3 and TRBJ1-6, with D uncertain. The CDR3 consists of 16 residues. Trimming removed 2 bases at V and 5 bases at J, with 13 bases between. Looked up from germline, CDR1 is MNHEY and CDR2 is SVGEGT. The CDR3 DNA sequence: TGTGCCAGCAGTTACCAGTCGTACCGAAATAATTCACCCCTCCACTTT. Its translation is CASSYQSYRNNSPLHF.

The rearrangement joins TRBV4-1 to TRBJ2-1; TRBD2 matches at 10 bases. With V trimmed by 1 base and J by 7 bases, 7 bases remained unmatched. The CDR3 consists of 16 residues. In germline, CDR1 is MGHRA, CDR2 YSYEKL. CDR3 sequence reads: CASSQGPAGGWNEQFF. The CDR3 coding sequence is TGCGCCAGCAGCCAAGGCCCAGCGGGGGGGTGGAATGAGCAGTTCTTC.

The chain has TRBV19 and TRBJ2-7; 7 bases line up with TRBD1. The V gene end was trimmed by 5 bases and the J gene end by 3 bases; junction bases not matched to a gene: 10. This CDR3 has 15 residues. The germline V gene has CDR1 LNHDA and CDR2 SQIVND (reference sequence). The CDR3 coding sequence is TGTGCCAGTAGTGAGGAAGGGGGCCCTAGCTACGAGCAGTACTTC. It specifies CASSEEGGPSYEQYF.